These 31 T cell receptor beta chains were all obtained from the same sample, sequenced in a study of cytotoxic CD8 clonotypes in ibrutinib-treated CLL. Here immunoSEQ multiplex PCR was the method, and the copy in TCRdb shows in-frame clones only, minus some. The sample consists of roughly 130,000 clones, about 79% of them appearing once. The sequences come from PBMCs, collected after 12 months of ibrutinib treatment. These TCRs come from a human donor with chronic lymphocytic leukemia.

The sample holds a few counts of this clone. The chain links TRBV15 to TRBJ1-3; 9 bases match TRBD1. The CDR3 has 16 amino acids. The junction had 3 bases not matched to a gene; V was cut back by 1 base and J by 2 bases. Germline-derived CDR1 and CDR2 are LNHNV and YYDKDF (reference sequence). The CDR3 nucleotides read TGTGCCACCAGCAGAGGCAGGACAGGGGCTGGAAACACCATATATTTT. It translates to CATSRGRTGAGNTIYF.

The rearrangement joins TRBV18 to TRBJ1-1; D might be TRBD1 (5 bases). V lost 3 bases, J lost 8 bases, and 13 bases lay in between. Germline values: CDR1 KGHSH, CDR2 LQKENI. CDR3 length: 13 amino acids. The DNA for the CDR3 is TGTGCCAGCTCACCCGAACGGGACGTAGAAGCTTTCTTT. The encoded protein is CASSPERDVEAFF.

The CDR3 DNA reads TGTGCCAGCAGCTTGATCCCCGGACTAGCGGCATACAATGAGCAGTTCTTC. It yields the protein CASSLIPGLAAYNEQFF. The rearrangement links TRBV5-8 to TRBJ2-1, with 10 bases that match TRBD2. The CDR3 runs 17 residues. Germline V gives CDR1 SGHTS, CDR2 YDEGEE. V trimming: 1 base; J trimming: 4 bases; junction bases outside the gene matches: 8.

The chain's CDR3 is CASSLAGADSYEQYF. Here the CDR3 DNA reads TGTGCCAGCAGCTTAGCGGGGGCAGACTCCTACGAGCAGTACTTC. The chain links TRBV7-6 to TRBJ2-7; TRBD1 might be the D (6 bases). Germline loops: CDR1 SGHVS, CDR2 FNYEAQ. Trimming took 0 bases from V and 0 from J, leaving 9 bases between them. This CDR3 contains 15 residues.

This chain connects TRBV7-6 to TRBJ2-1; D is undetermined. The germline V gene has CDR1 SGHVS and CDR2 FNYEAQ. The CDR3 consists of 15 residues. Trimming cost V 8 bases and J 0 bases, with 14 bases left between them. Written as DNA, the CDR3 is TGTGCCAGCTCTCGTTCAGGTACCTCCTACAATGAGCAGTTCTTC. This translates into CASSRSGTSYNEQFF.

This chain joins TRBV15 and TRBJ2-3; D possibly uses TRBD1 or TRBD2 (5 bases each). The CDR3 length is 16 residues. Germline V gene sequence: CDR1 LNHNV, CDR2 YYDKDF (reference sequence). The V and J ends lost 0 bases and 4 bases respectively, with 14 bases between them. CDR3 protein: CATSRDMGEFADTQYF. CDR3 nucleotide sequence: TGTGCCACCAGCAGAGATATGGGGGAGTTTGCAGATACGCAGTATTTT. Variable domain in full (rest from reference TRBV15 and TRBJ2-3): DAMVIQNPRYQVTQFGKPVTLSCSQTLNHNVMYWYQQKSSQAPKLLFHYYDKDFNNEADTPDNFQSRRPNTSFCFLDIRSPGLGDTAMYLCATSRDMGEFADTQYFGPGTRLTVL.

The genes are TRBV7-2 and TRBJ1-1; 8 positions agree with TRBD1. CDR1 and CDR2 (germline): SGHTA, FQGNSA. J gave up 5 bases and V 5 bases, and 10 bases lay outside the gene matches. CDR3 size: 15 residues. The CDR3 is CASSVGVTGVTEAFF. DNA for the CDR3: TGTGCCAGCAGCGTGGGGGTGACAGGGGTGACTGAAGCTTTCTTT.

The chain combines TRBV4-1 with TRBJ2-3; D is uncertain. V was shortened by 1 base and J by 2 bases, with 10 bases between the two germline ends. CDR1 and CDR2 (germline): MGHRA, YSYEKL. The CDR3 is 15 amino acids. CDR3 DNA sequence: TGCGCCAGCAGCCAAGGGGAAAGGCCCACAGATACGCAGTATTTT. This encodes CASSQGERPTDTQYF.

The V gene is TRBV6-4, the J gene TRBJ1-2; TRBD1 might be the D (5 bases). This CDR3 is built from 13 residues. Germline V gene data show CDR1 as MRHNA and CDR2 as SNTAGT. V was cut by 2 bases and J by 5 bases, with 9 bases left in between. CDR3: CASSDAGGYGYTF. The CDR3 nucleotides are TGTGCCAGCAGTGACGCGGGGGGTTATGGCTACACCTTC.

The rearrangement uses TRBV18 and TRBJ1-1; D might be TRBD1 (6 bases). The CDR3 has 12 amino acids. Germline-derived CDR1 and CDR2 are KGHSH and LQKENI. V dropped 10 bases and J dropped 4 bases, with 13 bases sitting between them. CDR3 sequence reads: CATEAGATEAFF. The CDR3 DNA follows: TGTGCCACAGAGGCAGGGGCCACTGAAGCTTTCTTT.

The CDR3 DNA sequence: TGTGCCAGCAGTCGGAAACAGGGAACTCAGCCCCAGCATTTT. It codes for CASSRKQGTQPQHF. This sequence joins TRBV27 and TRBJ1-5; a possible D gene is TRBD1 (6 bases). CDR1 and CDR2 (germline): MNHEY, SMNVEV (reference sequence). The CDR3 totals 14 residues. Trimming removed 5 bases from V and 6 bases from J, with 14 bases in between.

V usage is TRBV27 and J usage is TRBJ2-3; the D is unclear. CDR1 and CDR2 from the germline V gene are MNHEY and SMNVEV (reference sequence). The CDR3 is 12 amino acids. Deletions cut 3 bases from V and 7 bases from J, with 8 bases between. The CDR3 DNA follows: TGTGCCAGCAGTTTCCGCCCTAATACGCAGTATTTT. Encoded protein: CASSFRPNTQYF.

V is TRBV11-2 and J is TRBJ1-2, with D unresolved. Germline CDR1 SGHAT, CDR2 FQNNGV. The CDR3 contains 13 residues. V dropped 5 bases and J dropped 7 bases, with 14 bases sitting between them. The CDR3 sequence: CASSLTTFFGYTF. The CDR3 nucleotides are TGTGCCAGCAGCCTAACGACCTTTTTTGGCTACACCTTC.

The chain employs TRBV29-1 and TRBJ1-5, with D unresolved. Germline CDR1 SQVTM, CDR2 ANQGSEA. The germline V and J ends were trimmed by 4 bases and 4 bases, with 11 bases remaining between them. The CDR3 is 13 residues long. CDR3 bases: TGCAGCGTTGGCGAGCCACAAAATCAGCCCCAGCATTTT. It yields the protein CSVGEPQNQPQHF.

The CDR3 region is CASSLAASLGTDTQYF. CDR3 DNA: TGTGCCAGCAGCTTAGCGGCTAGTTTGGGCACAGATACGCAGTATTTT. V gene TRBV7-6 combines with J gene TRBJ2-3, with D unresolved. The germline V gene has CDR1 SGHVS and CDR2 FNYEAQ. The CDR3 loop spans 16 amino acids. The V gene lost 0 bases and the J gene lost 1 base, with 11 bases spanning the gap.

About this clone itself: The same CDR3 is also encoded by other DNA sequences in this sample. V and J are TRBV27 and TRBJ1-5; D ambiguous. CDR3 length: 15 residues. Trimming stripped 2 bases from V and 2 bases from J, with 10 bases between. The V gene's germline CDR1 is MNHEY and CDR2 SMNVEV (reference sequence). The CDR3 loop is CASSLSRQGNQPQHF. The CDR3 DNA sequence: TGTGCCAGCAGTTTAAGTCGGCAGGGCAATCAGCCCCAGCATTTT.

The V gene is TRBV23-1, the J gene TRBJ2-7, with D possibly being TRBD1 (6 bases). TRBV23-1 is annotated as an ORF whose role is uncertain. CDR3 length equals 11 residues. V was clipped by 8 bases and J by 5 bases, with 10 bases between them. CDR3 nucleotides: TGCGCCAGCCCAGGGGAAGACGAGCAGTACTTC. Its translation is CASPGEDEQYF.

The chain has TRBV5-5 and TRBJ2-1; 7 bases match TRBD2. The V gene end was trimmed by 4 bases and the J gene end by 2 bases; junction bases not matched to a gene: 6. The CDR3 extends over 15 amino acids. Germline assignment: CDR1 SGHKS and CDR2 YYEKEE (reference sequence). The CDR3, as DNA: TGTGCCAGCAGCCTCACTAGCGAGACCTACAATGAGCAGTTCTTC. It translates to CASSLTSETYNEQFF.

The V gene is TRBV5-1, the J gene TRBJ2-7; TRBD2 might be the D (6 bases). Trimming cost V 4 bases and J 2 bases, with 19 bases left between them. Germline loops: CDR1 SGHRS, CDR2 YFSETQ. The CDR3 runs to 16 residues. DNA for the CDR3: TGCGCCAGCAGCGAGGGACTTCGCGTAAATGCCTACGAGCAGTACTTC. This sequence encodes CASSEGLRVNAYEQYF.

This rearrangement joins TRBV15 to TRBJ1-4, with D hard to call. Deletions cut 3 bases from V and 8 bases from J, with 13 bases between. The CDR3 has 14 amino acids. Germline CDR1 reads LNHNV; CDR2 reads YYDKDF (reference sequence). The CDR3 here is CATSSGLSIEKLFF. The CDR3 coding sequence is TGTGCCACCAGCAGCGGGTTAAGCATCGAAAAACTGTTTTTT.

The chain combines TRBV11-2 with TRBJ2-7; no firm D call. Deletions cut 1 base from V and 4 bases from J, with 8 bases between. Germline lookup yields CDR1 SGHAT and CDR2 FQNNGV. The CDR3 consists of 13 residues. For the CDR3, the DNA is TGTGCCAGCAGCTTAGGTCGGATTTACGAGCAGTACTTC. Protein sequence: CASSLGRIYEQYF.

The chain has TRBV7-8 and TRBJ2-7, with D perhaps TRBD2 (6 bases). The CDR3 spans 13 residues. Germline V gene lookup returns CDR1 SGHVS and CDR2 FQNEAQ. V lost 4 bases, J lost 3 bases, and 10 bases lay in between. The chain's CDR3 is CASSSLTSYEQYF. CDR3 bases: TGTGCCAGCAGCTCCTTGACTAGCTACGAGCAGTACTTC.

This clone was counted a single time. The rearrangement uses TRBV7-2 and TRBJ2-1, with D possibly being TRBD2 (6 bases). Trimming removed 2 bases from V and 5 bases from J, with 16 bases in between. This CDR3 has 16 residues. The V gene's germline CDR1 is SGHTA and CDR2 FQGNSA. The CDR3 DNA reads TGTGCCAGCAGCTTAAAAGGGCGGGATTATGACAATGAGCAGTTCTTC. Residues: CASSLKGRDYDNEQFF.

This clone was seen only once. The V call is TRBV7-9, the J call TRBJ1-3, with D hard to call. Germline-derived CDR1 and CDR2 are SEHNR and FQNEAQ (reference sequence). Trimming stripped 0 bases from V and 2 bases from J, with 5 bases between. The CDR3 runs to 14 residues. This CDR3 is CASSLAPTGNTIYF. The CDR3 DNA follows: TGTGCCAGCAGCTTAGCCCCCACTGGAAACACCATATATTTT.

This clone was observed once. The chain links TRBV6-1 to TRBJ2-7; 9 nucleotides line up with TRBD2. Germline V gene data show CDR1 as MNHNS and CDR2 as SASEGT. Trimming took 0 bases from V and 6 from J; bases not matched to a gene: 12. CDR3 length: 17 amino acids. CDR3 DNA: TGTGCCAGCAGTGAAGCGCGAGCGGGAGGCGTCCGGGGCGAGCAGTACTTC. It translates to CASSEARAGGVRGEQYF.

The V and J genes are TRBV7-6 and TRBJ2-1; D is unresolved. Germline CDR1 reads SGHVS; CDR2 reads FNYEAQ. With 8 bases removed from V and 9 bases from J, the gap between germline ends came to 17 bases. The CDR3 covers 13 residues. CDR3 sequence (DNA): TGTGCCAGCGCAAAACAAATAGGTGGTGAGCAGTTCTTC. It codes for CASAKQIGGEQFF. The full variable domain, its missing parts supplied by reference TRBV7-6 and TRBJ2-1, is GAGVSQSPRYKVTKRGQDVALRCDPISGHVSLYWYRQALGQGPEFLTYFNYEAQQDKSGLPNDRFSAERPEGSISTLTIQRTEQRDSAMYRCASAKQIGGEQFFGPGTRLTVL.

The genes are TRBV21-1 and TRBJ2-3; TRBD1 reflects the table's D call only, with no check against the DNA. TRBV21-1 is labeled a pseudogene. The length of the CDR3 is 16 residues. CDR3 nucleotide sequence: TGCTCCGGGACAGGGCCGGTAAGGCGGAACACAGATACGCAGTATTTT. Its translation: CSGTGPVRRNTDTQYF.

The rearrangement uses TRBV29-1 and TRBJ1-1; 8 nucleotides line up with TRBD1. V gave up 2 bases and J gave up 10 bases; unmatched junction bases: 9. The CDR3 runs to 13 residues. Germline lookup yields CDR1 SQVTM and CDR2 ANQGSEA. The CDR3 DNA is TGCAGCGTTGAACCACTCGGCAGGGGGCGAGCTTTCTTT. Translating gives CSVEPLGRGRAFF.

The genes are TRBV19 and TRBJ1-5; D may be TRBD1 (5 bases). The V end lost 6 bases, the J end lost 7 bases, and 16 bases lay between the germline ends. This CDR3 contains 14 residues. Germline values: CDR1 LNHDA, CDR2 SQIVND (reference sequence). The CDR3: CASSPTVADQPQHF. The DNA for the CDR3 is TGTGCCAGTAGCCCGACAGTAGCGGACCAGCCCCAGCATTTT.

CDR3 DNA sequence: TGTGCCAGCATCGGGGGTAGTGGACTTTACACAGATACGCAGTATTTT. Translating gives CASIGGSGLYTDTQYF. The rearrangement uses TRBV7-8 and TRBJ2-3; the D gene is possibly TRBD2 (6 bases). Per the germline V gene, CDR1 is SGHVS and CDR2 is FQNEAQ. This CDR3 region has 16 residues. Trimming cost V 7 bases and J 2 bases, with 19 bases left between them.

To note about this clone: A junction end diverges from the germline sequence, so it may reflect a read error. This chain joins TRBV29-1 and TRBJ2-7; no firm D call. Germline values: CDR1 SQVTM, CDR2 ANQGSEA. The CDR3 is 14 amino acids. CDR3 residues: CSVEETTDTYEQYF. In DNA, the CDR3 is TGCAGCGTGGAAGAGACAACCGATACCTACGAGCAGTACTTC.